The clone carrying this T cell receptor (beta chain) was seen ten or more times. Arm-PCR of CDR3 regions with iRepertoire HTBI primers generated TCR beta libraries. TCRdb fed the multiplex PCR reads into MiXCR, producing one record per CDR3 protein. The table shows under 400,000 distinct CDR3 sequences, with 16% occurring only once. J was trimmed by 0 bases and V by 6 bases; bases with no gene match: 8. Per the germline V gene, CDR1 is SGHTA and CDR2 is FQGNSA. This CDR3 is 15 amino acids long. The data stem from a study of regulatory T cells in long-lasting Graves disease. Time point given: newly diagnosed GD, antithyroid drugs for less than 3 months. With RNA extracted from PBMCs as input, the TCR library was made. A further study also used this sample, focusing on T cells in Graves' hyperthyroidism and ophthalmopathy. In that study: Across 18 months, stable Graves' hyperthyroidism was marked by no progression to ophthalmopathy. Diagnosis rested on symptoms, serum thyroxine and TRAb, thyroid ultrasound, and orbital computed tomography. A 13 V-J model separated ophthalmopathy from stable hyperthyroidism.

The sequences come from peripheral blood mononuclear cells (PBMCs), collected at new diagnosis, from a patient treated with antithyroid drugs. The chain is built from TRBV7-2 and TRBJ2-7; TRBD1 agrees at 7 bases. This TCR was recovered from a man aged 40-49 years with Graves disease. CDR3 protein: CASSFDRESSYEQYF. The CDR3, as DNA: TGTGCCAGCAGTTTCGACAGGGAAAGCTCCTACGAGCAGTACTTC.